A single sample gave rise to the 16 T cell receptor beta chains below, sequenced in a study of blood T cell repertoires in COVID-19 (dated by TCRdb to 2020 to 2021). Libraries were made using the immunoSEQ multiplex PCR assay. The table was pulled from immuneACCESS by TCRdb, which kept in-frame rearrangements only. Such tables lose some clones; where checked, under half of the loss comes from unresolved V genes, and the rest has no known cause. For this sample there are more than 200,000 clones; just over 85% appear just once. About 1.7% of the sample belongs to the ten largest clones. Sequences were obtained from PBMCs or T cells enriched from blood (not recorded which). The receptors derive from a man in his forties or fifties who had recovered from COVID-19.

There are a few counts of this clone. The chain has TRBV7-2 and TRBJ1-4, with D perhaps matching TRBD1 (6 bases). The CDR3 is 16 residues long. V shed 5 bases and J shed 0 bases, with 13 bases lying between them. Germline CDR1 SGHTA, CDR2 FQGNSA. This chain's CDR3 is CASSPLTGPTNEKLFF. The CDR3 bases are TGTGCCAGCAGCCCTCTGACAGGCCCAACTAATGAAAAACTGTTTTTT.

Remarks on this clone: Mismatch with germline at one junction end may stem from a read error. The chain combines TRBV6-5 with TRBJ2-7; 7 nucleotides agree with TRBD1. Germline-derived CDR1 and CDR2 are MNHEY and SVGAGI. The CDR3 covers 15 residues. DNA for the CDR3: TGTGCCAGCAGTTACTCGCTTCGACAGGGCCATTGGTGGGACTTC. It is translated as CASSYSLRQGHWWDF.

The rearrangement uses TRBV5-4 and TRBJ1-1; D not resolved. V dropped 5 bases and J dropped 4 bases, with 18 bases sitting between them. Germline-derived CDR1 and CDR2 are SGHNT and YYREEE (reference sequence). The length of the CDR3 is 15 residues. DNA for the CDR3: TGTGCCAGCAGGCTCGGACGCCCCGAGGGCACTGAAGCTTTCTTT. This gives the protein CASRLGRPEGTEAFF.

This clone was counted a single time. The chain combines TRBV11-2 with TRBJ2-2; 12 bases agree with TRBD2. V was clipped by 2 bases and J by 6 bases; unmatched bases: 7. CDR3 length equals 17 residues. Germline V gives CDR1 SGHAT, CDR2 FQNNGV. CDR3 in amino acids: CASSLWSLAGGAGELFF. CDR3 nucleotide sequence: TGTGCCAGCAGCTTATGGTCGCTAGCGGGGGGGGCCGGGGAGCTGTTTTTT. Full variable domain (remainder filled in from reference TRBV11-2 and TRBJ2-2): EAGVAQSPRYKIIEKRQSVAFWCNPISGHATLYWYQQILGQGPKLLIQFQNNGVVDDSQLPKDRFSAERLKGVDSTLKIQPAKLEDSAVYLCASSLWSLAGGAGELFFGEGSRLTVL.

This chain links TRBV10-3 with TRBJ1-2; 8 bases match TRBD1. V gave up 4 bases and J gave up 4 bases; unmatched junction bases: 5. This CDR3 comprises 14 residues. The germline CDR1 and CDR2 sequences are ENHRY and SYGVKD. The CDR3 reads CAISAFDRGYGYTF. DNA for the CDR3: TGTGCCATCAGTGCATTCGACAGGGGCTATGGCTACACCTTC.

In its sample, this clone was seen a few times. J is TRBJ1-2 and V is TRBV27, with a possible D match to TRBD1 (5 bases). V was shortened by 4 bases and J by 8 bases, with 14 bases between the two germline ends. This CDR3 spans 13 amino acids. In germline, CDR1 is MNHEY, CDR2 SMNVEV (reference sequence). CDR3 sequence (DNA): TGTGCCAGCAGTTCATCTGGGACTGAAGGCTACACCTTC. Its translation is CASSSSGTEGYTF.

V and J are TRBV7-8 and TRBJ2-2; D is possibly TRBD2 (5 bases). CDR3 length: 15 residues. The germline gives CDR1 SGHVS, CDR2 FQNEAQ. Deletions cut 1 base from V and 6 bases from J, with 12 bases between. CDR3 sequence: CASSLGGRPPGELFF. In DNA, the CDR3 is TGTGCCAGCAGCTTAGGAGGGAGACCCCCCGGGGAGCTGTTTTTT.

The chain is built from TRBV6-1 and TRBJ1-2; D call uncertain. The CDR3 runs to 15 residues. The ends were cut back, 1 base at V and 6 bases at J, with 15 bases in the middle. CDR1 is MNHNS and CDR2 is SASEGT in the germline V gene. Here the CDR3 DNA reads TGTGCCAGCAGTGAAGGGGAGGCCGGCAAGGATGGCTACACCTTC. It codes for CASSEGEAGKDGYTF.

In DNA, the CDR3 is TGTGCCAGCAGCCTCTTAAGCCCCAGGACAGGGATGGCTGAAGCTTTCTTT. Its protein is CASSLLSPRTGMAEAFF. This chain connects TRBV7-2 to TRBJ1-1; 8 bases match TRBD1. Germline lookup yields CDR1 SGHTA and CDR2 FQGNSA. V was pared by 5 bases and J by 6 bases, with 17 bases of the junction left unmatched. The length of the CDR3 is 17 residues.

This chain uses TRBV27 with TRBJ2-1, with TRBD1 matching 9 bases. The CDR3 sequence is 16 residues long. V shed 1 base, J shed 7 bases, and the junction held 8 bases outside the gene matches. Germline loops: CDR1 MNHEY, CDR2 SMNVEV (reference sequence). CDR3: CASSLFRDRASNEQFF. The CDR3 bases are TGTGCCAGCAGTTTATTCCGGGACAGGGCCTCGAATGAGCAGTTCTTC.

This sequence joins TRBV3-1 (or the pseudogene TRBV3-2) and TRBJ2-1; D is perhaps TRBD2 (6 bases). Deletions cut 0 bases from V and 8 bases from J, with 26 bases between. Germline V lookup: CDR1 LGHDT, CDR2 YNNKEL (reference sequence). CDR3 length equals 19 residues. The CDR3 region has the DNA TGTGCCAGCAGCCAAGATTGGGCTGGTTCCGCCGGGAGTTTGGATGAGCAGTTCTTC. Translating gives CASSQDWAGSAGSLDEQFF.

The gene calls are TRBV12-3 or TRBV12-4 and TRBJ2-7, with D possibly matching TRBD2 (5 bases). Trimming pared 5 bases from V and 7 bases from J, leaving 15 bases between. The CDR3 totals 13 residues. CDR3 coding DNA: TGTGCCAGCAGTGCCGGGGTTCCGGGGGAGCAGTACTTC. Translated: CASSAGVPGEQYF.

CDR3 sequence reads: CSVGGLAGETYEQYF. For the CDR3, the DNA is TGCAGCGTTGGGGGACTAGCGGGAGAAACCTACGAGCAGTACTTC. V usage is TRBV29-1 and J usage is TRBJ2-7; 14 bases match TRBD2. V was clipped by 4 bases and J by 2 bases; unmatched bases: 4. The CDR3 spans 15 residues. Germline CDR1 and CDR2: SQVTM and ANQGSEA.

The gene calls are TRBV21-1 and TRBJ1-5; the table gives TRBD1 as D, unverified against the DNA. TRBV21-1 is annotated as a pseudogene. The CDR3 has 15 residues. The CDR3 DNA is TGTGCCAGCAGCAGAACAGGGTCTAGCAATCAGCCCCAGCATTTT. Its translation: CASSRTGSSNQPQHF.

The rearrangement joins TRBV19 to TRBJ1-1; D is unclear. Germline V gene data show CDR1 as LNHDA and CDR2 as SQIVND (reference sequence). The CDR3 runs 14 residues. Trimming removed 4 bases at V and 7 bases at J, with 16 bases between. CDR3 region: CASSRHLGGGEAFF. The DNA for the CDR3 is TGTGCCAGTAGTAGGCACCTAGGAGGCGGTGAAGCTTTCTTT.

V usage is TRBV10-3 and J usage is TRBJ2-5; D gene ambiguous. Germline V gene data show CDR1 as ENHRY and CDR2 as SYGVKD. CDR3 length: 14 residues. V lost 4 bases, J lost 2 bases, and 11 bases lay in between. CDR3 nucleotides: TGTGCCATCAGTGTAGGCACAGTACAAGAGACCCAGTACTTC. Its translation: CAISVGTVQETQYF.